What follows describes a single T cell receptor (beta chain). The CDR3 sequence is 14 residues long. V dropped 5 bases and J dropped 2 bases, with 12 bases sitting between them. CDR1 and CDR2 from the germline V gene are SGHTA and FQGNSA. These data belong to a study of CD8+ T cells in alopecia areata. At the level of the study: Treated patients received oral tofacitinib, 5 to 10 mg twice daily.

Investigators isolated RNA and reverse transcribed it into cDNA to act as the sequencing template. Here immunoSEQ multiplex PCR was the method, and the copy in TCRdb shows in-frame clones only, minus some. The sample records about 210,000 clones, 64% being singletons. Treatment: oral pan-JAK inhibitor, 5-10 mg twice daily. The gene calls are TRBV7-2 and TRBJ1-2; D is unresolved. The receptor was derived from a human donor with alopecia areata. The sample consisted of CD4+ T cells sorted from blood, taken at week 4, from a patient treated with tofacitinib. The CDR3 bases are TGTGCCAGCAGCACCACCGAGGGAAACTATGGCTACACCTTC. This gives the protein CASSTTEGNYGYTF.